The rows below give T cell receptor beta chains drawn from one sample of a study of early T cells in non-severe SARS-CoV-2 infection. In TCRdb, the 5' RACE reads were re-called with MiXCR into one record per CDR3 protein. The repertoire holds tens of thousands of distinct CDR3 sequences, with 10% to 12% as singletons. The specimen was whole blood. These receptors were collected from an adult who was a healthcare worker with PCR-confirmed SARS-CoV-2 infection or an uninfected control (not recorded which). Each CDR3 is given without its conserved first and last residue. The order of the fields is J gene, V gene, clone size, CDR3 protein. Size values are once, few and many counts, or a class for expanded clones, and some rows have none.

TRBJ2-1,TRBV11-2,many,ASSSQLAGGPNEQF
TRBJ1-2,TRBV7-2,.,ASSTLYGYT
TRBJ2-3,TRBV24-1,few,ATSDGGGGHTDTQY
TRBJ2-1,TRBV7-9,many,ASSLETRDNEQF
TRBJ1-4,TRBV10-3,many,AIKPGTNEKLF
TRBJ2-7,TRBV29-1,many,SVGTAYEQY
TRBJ2-3,TRBV11-2,few,ASSLVADGPQY
TRBJ2-5,TRBV5-1,.,ASSLVPGVKTQY
TRBJ2-5,TRBV7-8,few,ASSPGQMYQETQY
TRBJ1-1,TRBV14,many,ASSPFGYGGHTEAF
TRBJ2-5,TRBV20-1,few,SAVRGAVETQY
TRBJ2-7,TRBV12-3/TRBV12-4,many,ASSSPTGGGEQY
TRBJ2-5,TRBV20-1,few,SASRQQETQY
TRBJ1-5,TRBV7-2,many,ASSLAAGGFQPQH
TRBJ2-2,TRBV19,.,ASSSSSTGELF
TRBJ1-1,TRBV7-9,many,ASSFGVTEAF
TRBJ1-5,TRBV20-1,few,SARGRFNQPQH
TRBJ1-3,TRBV20-1,few,SARVGGTGNTIY
TRBJ1-1,TRBV12-5,many,ASGSGRVGALLTEAF
TRBJ1-4,TRBV10-2,many,ASTPGREKLF
TRBJ2-1,TRBV24-1,few,ATSDLRWGDEQF
TRBJ2-3,TRBV29-1,.,SGEPGQGTDTQY
TRBJ2-6,TRBV6-5,many,ASSRRFSSGANVLT
TRBJ2-5,TRBV29-1,many,SVLDLETQY
TRBJ2-4,TRBV5-4,.,ASSGDNSIQY
TRBJ2-7,TRBV29-1,many,SVEQGSNNQY
TRBJ2-1,TRBV7-2,.,ASSSGQGAFDEQF
TRBJ2-5,TRBV18,many,ASSPNQETQY
TRBJ2-2,TRBV2,.,VSSALTGGAVGELF